This TCR beta chain was retrieved from a study of shared T cell receptors in the human thymus (dated by TCRdb to about 2021). Concerning the study at large: The study examined how self-reactive, shared T-cell receptor alpha chains are generated in the human thymus.

Remarks on this clone: The antigen it recognizes is unknown. Within one base of it there is no much larger clone, and no base qualities were kept.

Cut back by 6 bases and 3 bases, the V and J ends lie 19 bases apart. Based on the germline V gene, the CDR1 and CDR2 sequences are WSHSY and SAAADI. The CDR3 holds 16 amino acids from the cysteine to the phenylalanine. Solely the CDR3 DNA is kept, with 48 bases framed from the first base. Libraries came from the immunoSEQ multiplex PCR assay. TCRdb obtained this table from immuneACCESS and retained in-frame rearrangements with V and J assigned. These tables miss some clones; where compared with another copy, unresolved V genes account for less than half of the shortfall, and the remainder is unexplained. Counted in this sample were about 710,000 clones; around 87% of them appeared once. The ten biggest clones cover roughly 0.0086% of the sample. These data were likewise used in another study, on human thymus T cells. The second study's authors report: Immunologically healthy infants undergoing open corrective cardiac surgery for congenital heart defects in Finland were used as donors. The thymus tissue came from surgical resects taken out during corrective cardiac surgery. Biased V and J gene segment usage appeared to be present in both thymic and peripheral blood repertoires. According to the related research, thymic TCR repertoires were highly overlapping among unrelated individuals. The study characterized TCR alpha and beta repertoires from seven to nine infant thymus samples and a few related peripheral blood samples. The infant donors were about 6 to 244 days old, and the cohort included five or six males and two females. Thymocytes were released mechanically from tissue and stored at -70 °C as pellets of 10-30 million cells. Genomic DNA was extracted from frozen cell pellets with a QIAsymphony instrument. Using the immunoSEQ multiplex PCR assay, the TCRB and TCRAD loci were amplified from a standardized quantity of quality-controlled genomic DNA. The V(D)J region was spanned by amplicons of a length sufficient to cover the CDR3 and to identify V and J genes. Through the commercial immunoSEQ service, the amplicons were sequenced on an Illumina platform. Primer bias and sequencing errors were corrected as previously described, and TCRAD and TCRB definitions were based on the IMGT database. The repertoires were analysed using immunoSEQ Analyzer 3.0 and VDJTools for basic statistics, V/J segment usage, diversity estimates, rarefaction and pairwise overlap. Chao1, ChaoE, Efron-Thisted, Shannon and inverse Simpson indices were used to estimate diversity, which was also estimated on datasets down-sampled to the smallest sample. For repertoire overlap, CDR3 nucleotide sequence, V gene and J gene had to match strictly, and clustering was done by Jaccard-based multidimensional scaling. On average, thymus samples yielded about 730,000 unique TCRB clonotypes, whereas blood samples yielded 65,000 to 100,000.

This chain is built from TRBV10-2 and TRBJ2-3; no confident D gene assignment can be made. This TCR was recovered from a boy younger than two with a congenital heart defect. Donor details come from another sample of the same person, matched by shared clones. The sample comprised thymocytes. DNA sequence: TGCGCCAGCAGGAGCCCCATCCTCTCGCTAACAGATACGCAGTATTTT. It is translated as CASRSPILSLTDTQYF.